The entry below gives a single T cell receptor (beta chain) sequence along with its context. CDR3 size: 15 residues. Germline values: CDR1 SEHNR, CDR2 FQNEAQ (reference sequence). Trimming cost V 1 base and J 3 bases, with 9 bases left between them. The sample belongs to a study of T cell changes during pregnancy in multiple sclerosis. This table comes from immunoSEQ multiplex PCR, and its TCRdb copy is limited to in-frame clones, with some not included. The data show 35,000 to 50,000 clones, more than 75% seen once. The chain has TRBV7-9 and TRBJ2-2; possibly TRBD1 for D (5 bases). Material for sequencing was PBMCs (not recorded whether the cells were cultured). The sequence was obtained from a female donor with multiple sclerosis, enrolled in a pregnancy study. In DNA form, the CDR3 reads TGTGCCAGCAGCTTAGGTGAAGGGGACACCGGGGAGCTGTTTTTT. It is translated as CASSLGEGDTGELFF.